This T cell receptor (beta chain) was obtained from a study of T cells in localized non-small cell lung cancer. Only a few counts were recorded for this clone. Only in-frame clones appear in the TCRdb table, and some are missing; sequencing was by immunoSEQ multiplex PCR. Of over 55,000 clones in the sample, roughly 90% were seen once. Sequenced material: peripheral blood, taken before any cancer treatment. The origin of this receptor is a woman between 35 and 75 years old with stage I lung adenocarcinoma.

The CDR3 is CASSEWGQGNTEAFF. The CDR3 region has the DNA TGTGCCAGCAGTGAATGGGGACAGGGGAACACTGAAGCTTTCTTT. V usage is TRBV6-1 and J usage is TRBJ1-1; 9 nucleotides match TRBD1. With 2 bases clipped from V and 1 base from J, the junction kept 2 bases outside the gene matches. Germline V lookup: CDR1 MNHNS, CDR2 SASEGT. The CDR3 totals 15 residues.